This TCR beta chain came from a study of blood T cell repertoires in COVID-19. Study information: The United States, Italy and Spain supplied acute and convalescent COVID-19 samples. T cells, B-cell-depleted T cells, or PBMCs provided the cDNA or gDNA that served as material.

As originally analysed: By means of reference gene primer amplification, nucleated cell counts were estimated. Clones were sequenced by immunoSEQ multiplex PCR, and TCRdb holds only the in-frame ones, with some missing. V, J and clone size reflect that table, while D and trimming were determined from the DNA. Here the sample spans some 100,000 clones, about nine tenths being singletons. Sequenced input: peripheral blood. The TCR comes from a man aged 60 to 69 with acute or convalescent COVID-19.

The chain's CDR3 is CASKHLPGQGNQPQHF. The CDR3 coding sequence is TGTGCCAGCAAGCATCTACCGGGACAGGGTAATCAGCCCCAGCATTTT. The chain combines TRBV19 with TRBJ1-5; 9 positions agree with TRBD1. Germline-derived CDR1 and CDR2 are LNHDA and SQIVND (reference sequence). Trimming cost V 9 bases and J 4 bases; bases outside gene matches: 13. This CDR3 has 16 amino acids.